Listed here are 2 T cell receptor beta chains from one sample, sequenced in a study of cytomegalovirus exposure and HLA in healthy donors (dated by TCRdb to the late 2010s). The library was built by means of the immunoSEQ multiplex PCR assay. Here the immuneACCESS table is served through TCRdb, limited to in-frame sequences with V and J called. Missing clones are a known gap in these copies; in checked studies unresolved V genes cover under half, and the rest lacks a known reason. This sample comprises roughly 64,000 clones, 90% to 95% of them detected only once. Approximately 6% of the sample goes to the ten largest clones. The sequenced sample consisted of PBMCs. The source of these receptors is a woman under 30 in good health and CMV-seropositive.

This chain links TRBV28 with TRBJ2-1, with 8 bases lining up with TRBD1. Germline V gene lookup returns CDR1 MDHEN and CDR2 SYDVKM. V was pared by 6 bases and J by 0 bases, with 4 bases of the junction left unmatched. The CDR3 is 15 residues long. CDR3 protein: CASRPTGVSYNEQFF. In DNA form, the CDR3 reads TGTGCCAGCAGACCGACAGGGGTCTCCTACAATGAGCAGTTCTTC.

V is TRBV2 and J is TRBJ1-1; 8 bases line up with TRBD1. Germline CDR1 is SNHLY and CDR2 is FYNNEI. The trim removed 8 bases at V and 5 bases at J, leaving 10 bases unmatched. CDR3 length: 14 residues. CDR3: CASDERQGWTEAFF. The CDR3 DNA reads as TGTGCCAGCGACGAGAGACAGGGGTGGACTGAAGCTTTCTTT.